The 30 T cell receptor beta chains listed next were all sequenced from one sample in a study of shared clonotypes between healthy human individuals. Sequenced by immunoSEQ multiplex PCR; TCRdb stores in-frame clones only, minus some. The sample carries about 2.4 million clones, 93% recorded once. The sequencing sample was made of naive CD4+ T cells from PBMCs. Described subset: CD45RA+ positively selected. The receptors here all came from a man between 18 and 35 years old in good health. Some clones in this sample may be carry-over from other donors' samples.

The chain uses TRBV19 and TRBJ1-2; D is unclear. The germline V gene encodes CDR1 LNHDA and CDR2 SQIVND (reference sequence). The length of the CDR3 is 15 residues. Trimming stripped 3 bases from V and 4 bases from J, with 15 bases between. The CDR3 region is CASSILGLQGYGYTF. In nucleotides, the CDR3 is TGTGCCAGTAGTATCCTGGGATTACAAGGCTATGGCTACACCTTC.

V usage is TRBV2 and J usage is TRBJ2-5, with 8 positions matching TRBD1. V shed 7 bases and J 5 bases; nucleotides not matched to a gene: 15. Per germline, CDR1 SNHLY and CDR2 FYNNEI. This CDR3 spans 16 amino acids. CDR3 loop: CASNSGGTGGGETQYF. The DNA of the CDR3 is TGTGCCAGCAATTCGGGTGGGACAGGTGGGGGGGAGACCCAGTACTTC.

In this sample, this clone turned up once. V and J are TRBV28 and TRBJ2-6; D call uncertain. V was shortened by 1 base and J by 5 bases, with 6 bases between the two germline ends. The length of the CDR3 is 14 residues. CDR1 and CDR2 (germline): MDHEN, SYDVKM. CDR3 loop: CASSLSDRANVLTF. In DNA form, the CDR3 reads TGTGCCAGCAGTTTATCAGACAGGGCCAACGTCCTGACTTTC.

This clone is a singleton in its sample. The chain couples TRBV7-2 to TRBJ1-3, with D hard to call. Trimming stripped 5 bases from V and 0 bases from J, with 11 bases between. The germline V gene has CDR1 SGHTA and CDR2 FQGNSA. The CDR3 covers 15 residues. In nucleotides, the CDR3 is TGTGCCAGCAGCGTTGACGGTCTCTCTGGAAACACCATATATTTT. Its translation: CASSVDGLSGNTIYF. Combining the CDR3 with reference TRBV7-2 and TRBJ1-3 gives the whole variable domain GAGVSQSPSNKVTEKGKDVELRCDPISGHTALYWYRQSLGQGLEFLIYFQGNSAPDKSGLPSDRFSAERTGGSVSTLTIQRTQQEDSAVYLCASSVDGLSGNTIYFGEGSWLTVV.

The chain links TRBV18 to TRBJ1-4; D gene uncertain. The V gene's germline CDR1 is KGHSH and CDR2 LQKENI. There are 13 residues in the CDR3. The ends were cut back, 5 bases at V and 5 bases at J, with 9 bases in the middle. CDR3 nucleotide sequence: TGTGCCAGCTCATACGGGAGGAATGAAAAACTGTTTTTT. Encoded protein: CASSYGRNEKLFF.

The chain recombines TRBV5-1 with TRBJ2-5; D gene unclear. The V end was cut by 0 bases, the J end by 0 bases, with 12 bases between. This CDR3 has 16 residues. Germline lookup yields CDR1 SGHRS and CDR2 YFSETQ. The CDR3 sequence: CASSLGQTIYQETQYF. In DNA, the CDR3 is TGCGCCAGCAGCTTGGGTCAAACAATTTACCAAGAGACCCAGTACTTC.

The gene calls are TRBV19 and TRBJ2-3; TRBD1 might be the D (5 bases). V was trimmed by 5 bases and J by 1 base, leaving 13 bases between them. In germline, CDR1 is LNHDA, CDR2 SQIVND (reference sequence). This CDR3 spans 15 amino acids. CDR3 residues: CASSWSSQGTDTQYF. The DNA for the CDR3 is TGTGCCAGTAGTTGGTCGTCACAGGGCACAGATACGCAGTATTTT.

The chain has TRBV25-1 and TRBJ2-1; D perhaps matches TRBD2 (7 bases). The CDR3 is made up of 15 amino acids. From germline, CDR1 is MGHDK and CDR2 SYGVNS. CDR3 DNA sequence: TGTTTTGGGAGGGTGCAGGGGTCCCCCTACAATGAGCAGTTCTTC. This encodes CFGRVQGSPYNEQFF.

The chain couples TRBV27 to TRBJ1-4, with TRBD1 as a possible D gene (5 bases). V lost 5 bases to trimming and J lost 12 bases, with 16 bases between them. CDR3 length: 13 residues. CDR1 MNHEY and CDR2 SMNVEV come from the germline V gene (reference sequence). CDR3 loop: CASSIYPGGELFF. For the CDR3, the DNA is TGTGCCAGCAGTATATACCCGGGGGGGGAACTGTTTTTT.

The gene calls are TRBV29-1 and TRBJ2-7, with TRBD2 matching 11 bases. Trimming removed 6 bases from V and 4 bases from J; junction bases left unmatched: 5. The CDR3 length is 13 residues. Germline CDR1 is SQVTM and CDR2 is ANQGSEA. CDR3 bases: TGCAGCGTGCGACTAGCGGGGAGGTACGAGCAGTACTTC. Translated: CSVRLAGRYEQYF.

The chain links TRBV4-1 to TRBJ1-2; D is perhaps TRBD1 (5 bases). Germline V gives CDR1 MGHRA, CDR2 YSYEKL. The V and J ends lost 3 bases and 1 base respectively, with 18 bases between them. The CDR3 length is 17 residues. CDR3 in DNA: TGCGCCAGCAGCCATGTCTCCCGGACAAGAGATAACTATGGCTACACCTTC. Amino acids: CASSHVSRTRDNYGYTF.

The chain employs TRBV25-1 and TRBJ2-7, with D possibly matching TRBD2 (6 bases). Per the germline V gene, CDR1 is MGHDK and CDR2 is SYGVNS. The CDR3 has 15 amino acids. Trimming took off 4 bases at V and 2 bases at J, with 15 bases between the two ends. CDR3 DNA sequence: TGTGCCAGCAGTGCCTCCTCAATAGCGGCCTACGAGCAGTACTTC. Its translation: CASSASSIAAYEQYF.

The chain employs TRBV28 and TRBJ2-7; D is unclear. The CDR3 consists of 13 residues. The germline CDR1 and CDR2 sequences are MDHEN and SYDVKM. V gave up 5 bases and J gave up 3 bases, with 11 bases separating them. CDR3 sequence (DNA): TGTGCCAGCAGTACGCCCAGTCTCTACGAGCAGTACTTC. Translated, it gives CASSTPSLYEQYF.

The CDR3 sequence: CASSLVGRDQPQHF. The CDR3 bases are TGTGCCAGCAGTTTAGTCGGCAGGGATCAGCCCCAGCATTTT. The chain is built from TRBV27 and TRBJ1-5, with TRBD1 as a possible D gene (5 bases). CDR3 size: 14 residues. V was cut by 2 bases and J by 5 bases, with 10 bases left in between. Germline values: CDR1 MNHEY, CDR2 SMNVEV (reference sequence).

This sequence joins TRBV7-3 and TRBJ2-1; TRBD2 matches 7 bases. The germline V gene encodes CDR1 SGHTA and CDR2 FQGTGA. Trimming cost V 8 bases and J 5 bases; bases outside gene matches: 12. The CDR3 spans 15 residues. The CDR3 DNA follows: TGTGCCAGCGCACCTGGCCTAGCGGTTAACAATGAGCAGTTCTTC. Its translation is CASAPGLAVNNEQFF.

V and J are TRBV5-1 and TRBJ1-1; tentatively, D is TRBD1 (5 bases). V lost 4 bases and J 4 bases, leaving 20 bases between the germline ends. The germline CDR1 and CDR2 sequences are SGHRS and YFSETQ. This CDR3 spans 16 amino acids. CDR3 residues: CASSISQGLGGTEAFF. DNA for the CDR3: TGCGCCAGCAGCATCTCGCAGGGTTTAGGTGGCACTGAAGCTTTCTTT.

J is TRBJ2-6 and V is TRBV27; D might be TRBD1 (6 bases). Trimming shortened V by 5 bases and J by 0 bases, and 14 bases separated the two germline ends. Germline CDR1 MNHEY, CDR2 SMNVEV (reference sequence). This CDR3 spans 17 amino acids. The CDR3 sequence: CASSRRQASSGANVLTF. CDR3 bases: TGTGCCAGCAGTCGCCGACAGGCAAGCTCTGGGGCCAACGTCCTGACTTTC.

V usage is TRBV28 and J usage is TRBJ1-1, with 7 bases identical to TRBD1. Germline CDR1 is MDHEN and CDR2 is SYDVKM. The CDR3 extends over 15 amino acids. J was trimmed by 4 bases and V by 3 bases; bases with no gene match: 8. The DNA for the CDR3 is TGTGCCAGCAGTTTCCCGACAGGGTTCGCCACTGAAGCTTTCTTT. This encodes CASSFPTGFATEAFF.

The CDR3 loop reads CASSFQGNNEKLFF. The CDR3 nucleotides read TGCGCCAGCAGCTTTCAGGGGAATAATGAAAAACTGTTTTTT. The genes are TRBV5-1 and TRBJ1-4, with D maybe TRBD1 (6 bases). Between the trimmed V and J ends, which lost 2 bases and 4 bases, there was a span of 9 bases. Per germline, CDR1 SGHRS and CDR2 YFSETQ. This CDR3 has 14 amino acids.

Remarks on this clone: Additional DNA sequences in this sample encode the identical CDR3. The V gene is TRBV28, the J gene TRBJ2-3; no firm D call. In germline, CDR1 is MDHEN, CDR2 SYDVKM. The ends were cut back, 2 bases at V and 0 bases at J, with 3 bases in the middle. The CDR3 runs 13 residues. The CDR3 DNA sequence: TGTGCCAGCAGTTTAGTGAGCACAGATACGCAGTATTTT. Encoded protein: CASSLVSTDTQYF. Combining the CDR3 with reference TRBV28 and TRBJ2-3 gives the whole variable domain DVKVTQSSRYLVKRTGEKVFLECVQDMDHENMFWYRQDPGLGLRLIYFSYDVKMKEKGDIPEGYSVSREKKERFSLILESASTNQTSMYLCASSLVSTDTQYFGPGTRLTVL.

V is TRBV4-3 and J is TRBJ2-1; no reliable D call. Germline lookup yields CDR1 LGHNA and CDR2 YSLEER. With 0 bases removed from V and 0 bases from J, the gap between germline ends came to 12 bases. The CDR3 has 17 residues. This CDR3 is CASSQDWIVSSYNEQFF. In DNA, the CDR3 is TGCGCCAGCAGCCAAGACTGGATCGTTAGCTCCTACAATGAGCAGTTCTTC.

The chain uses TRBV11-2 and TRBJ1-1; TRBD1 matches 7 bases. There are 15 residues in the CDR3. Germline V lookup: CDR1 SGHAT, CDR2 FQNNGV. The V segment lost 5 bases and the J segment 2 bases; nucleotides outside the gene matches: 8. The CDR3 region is CASSAGDRANTEAFF. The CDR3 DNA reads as TGTGCCAGCAGCGCGGGAGACAGGGCTAACACTGAAGCTTTCTTT. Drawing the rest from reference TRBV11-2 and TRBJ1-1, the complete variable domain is EAGVAQSPRYKIIEKRQSVAFWCNPISGHATLYWYQQILGQGPKLLIQFQNNGVVDDSQLPKDRFSAERLKGVDSTLKIQPAKLEDSAVYLCASSAGDRANTEAFFGQGTRLTVV.

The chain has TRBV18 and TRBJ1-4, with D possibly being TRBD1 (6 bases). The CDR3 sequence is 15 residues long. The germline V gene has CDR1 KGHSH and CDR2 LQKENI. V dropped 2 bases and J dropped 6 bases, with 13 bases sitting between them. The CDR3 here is CASSPVAGVDEKLFF. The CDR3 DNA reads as TGTGCCAGCTCACCAGTGGCAGGGGTAGATGAAAAACTGTTTTTT.

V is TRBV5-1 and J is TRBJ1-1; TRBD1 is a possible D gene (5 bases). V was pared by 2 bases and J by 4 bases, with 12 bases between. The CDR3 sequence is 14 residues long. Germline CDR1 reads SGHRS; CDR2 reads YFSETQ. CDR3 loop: CASSFEGDLTEAFF. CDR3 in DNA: TGCGCCAGCAGCTTCGAAGGGGACCTCACTGAAGCTTTCTTT.

CDR3 coding DNA: TGTGCCAGCAGCTTAGCGGCCCTGAGGGCTTTCTTT. This codes for CASSLAALRAFF. The chain combines TRBV7-2 with TRBJ1-1; D is unclear. Trimming took off 0 bases at V and 11 bases at J, with 10 bases between the two ends. The CDR3 totals 12 residues. Germline assignment: CDR1 SGHTA and CDR2 FQGNSA.

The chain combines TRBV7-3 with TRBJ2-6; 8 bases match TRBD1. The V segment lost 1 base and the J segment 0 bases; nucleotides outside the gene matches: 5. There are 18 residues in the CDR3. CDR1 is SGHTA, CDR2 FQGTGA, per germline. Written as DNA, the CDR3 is TGTGCCAGCAGCTTAAGGGACAGGACGTACTCTGGGGCCAACGTCCTGACTTTC. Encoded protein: CASSLRDRTYSGANVLTF.

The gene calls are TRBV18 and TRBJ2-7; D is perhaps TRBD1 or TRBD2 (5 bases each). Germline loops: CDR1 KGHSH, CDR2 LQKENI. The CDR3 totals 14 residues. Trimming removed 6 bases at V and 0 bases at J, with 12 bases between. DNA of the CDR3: TGTGCCAGCTCTCCGGGACGGGTCTCCTACGAGCAGTACTTC. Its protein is CASSPGRVSYEQYF.

The CDR3 region is CASSEDRERPQHF. The CDR3 DNA follows: TGTGCCAGCAGTGAAGACAGGGAAAGGCCCCAGCATTTT. This chain connects TRBV6-1 to TRBJ1-5; possibly TRBD1 for D (6 bases). Germline V CDR1 and CDR2: MNHNS, SASEGT. Between the trimmed V and J ends, which lost 1 base and 9 bases, there was a span of 10 bases. This CDR3 comprises 13 residues.

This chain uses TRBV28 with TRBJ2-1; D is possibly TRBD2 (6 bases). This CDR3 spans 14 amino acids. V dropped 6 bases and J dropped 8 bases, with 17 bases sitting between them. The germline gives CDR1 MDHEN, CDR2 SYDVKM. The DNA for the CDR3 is TGTGCCAGCAGGCGGGACCCCCGCGGGGATGAGCAGTTCTTC. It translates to CASRRDPRGDEQFF.

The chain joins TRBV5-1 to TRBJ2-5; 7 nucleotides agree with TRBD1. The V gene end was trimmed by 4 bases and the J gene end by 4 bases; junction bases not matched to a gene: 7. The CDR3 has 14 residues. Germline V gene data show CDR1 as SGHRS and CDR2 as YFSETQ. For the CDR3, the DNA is TGCGCCAGCAGCCGAGGACAGGAGCTAGAGACCCAGTACTTC. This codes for CASSRGQELETQYF. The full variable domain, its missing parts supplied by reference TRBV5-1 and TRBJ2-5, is KAGVTQTPRYLIKTRGQQVTLSCSPISGHRSVSWYQQTPGQGLQFLFEYFSETQRNKGNFPGRFSGRQFSNSRSEMNVSTLELGDSALYLCASSRGQELETQYFGPGTRLLVL.